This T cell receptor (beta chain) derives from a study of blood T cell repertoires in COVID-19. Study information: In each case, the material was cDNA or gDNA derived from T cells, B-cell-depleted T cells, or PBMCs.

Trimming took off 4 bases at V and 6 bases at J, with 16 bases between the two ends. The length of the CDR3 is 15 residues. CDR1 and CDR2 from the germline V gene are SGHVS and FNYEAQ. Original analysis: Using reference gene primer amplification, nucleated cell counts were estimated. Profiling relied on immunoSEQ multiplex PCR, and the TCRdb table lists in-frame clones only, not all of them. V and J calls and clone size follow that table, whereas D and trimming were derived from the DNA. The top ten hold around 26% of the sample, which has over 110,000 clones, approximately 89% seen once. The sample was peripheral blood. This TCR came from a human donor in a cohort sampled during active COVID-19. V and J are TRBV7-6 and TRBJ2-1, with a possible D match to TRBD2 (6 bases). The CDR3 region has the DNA TGTGCCAGCAGCTCAGCCGGGACTTCCCTCAATGAGCAGTTCTTC. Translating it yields CASSSAGTSLNEQFF.